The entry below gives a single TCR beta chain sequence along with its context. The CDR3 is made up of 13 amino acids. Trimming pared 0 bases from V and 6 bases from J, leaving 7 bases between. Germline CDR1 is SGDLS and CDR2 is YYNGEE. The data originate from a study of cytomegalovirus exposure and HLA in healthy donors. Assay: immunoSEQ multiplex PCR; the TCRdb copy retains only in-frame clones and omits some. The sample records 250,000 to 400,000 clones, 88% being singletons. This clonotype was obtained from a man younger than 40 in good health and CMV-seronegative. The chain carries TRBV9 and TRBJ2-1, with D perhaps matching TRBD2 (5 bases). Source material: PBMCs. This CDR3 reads CASSVDGLNEQFF. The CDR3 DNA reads TGTGCCAGCAGCGTAGACGGACTCAATGAGCAGTTCTTC.